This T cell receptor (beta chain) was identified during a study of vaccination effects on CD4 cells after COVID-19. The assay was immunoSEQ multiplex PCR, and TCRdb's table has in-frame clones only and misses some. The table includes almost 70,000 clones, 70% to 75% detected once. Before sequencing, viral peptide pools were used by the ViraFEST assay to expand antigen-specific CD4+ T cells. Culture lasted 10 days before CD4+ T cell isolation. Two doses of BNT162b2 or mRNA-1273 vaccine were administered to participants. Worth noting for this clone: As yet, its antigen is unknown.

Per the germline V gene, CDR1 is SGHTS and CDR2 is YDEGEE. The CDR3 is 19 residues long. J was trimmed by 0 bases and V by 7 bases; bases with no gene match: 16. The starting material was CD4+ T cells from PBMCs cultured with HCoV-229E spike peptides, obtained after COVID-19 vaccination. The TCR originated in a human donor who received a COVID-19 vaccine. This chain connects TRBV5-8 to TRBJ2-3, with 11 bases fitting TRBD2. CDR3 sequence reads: CASPNSLTSGTSSTDTQYF. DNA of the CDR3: TGTGCCAGCCCAAACTCCTTGACTAGCGGGACTTCTAGCACAGATACGCAGTATTTT.